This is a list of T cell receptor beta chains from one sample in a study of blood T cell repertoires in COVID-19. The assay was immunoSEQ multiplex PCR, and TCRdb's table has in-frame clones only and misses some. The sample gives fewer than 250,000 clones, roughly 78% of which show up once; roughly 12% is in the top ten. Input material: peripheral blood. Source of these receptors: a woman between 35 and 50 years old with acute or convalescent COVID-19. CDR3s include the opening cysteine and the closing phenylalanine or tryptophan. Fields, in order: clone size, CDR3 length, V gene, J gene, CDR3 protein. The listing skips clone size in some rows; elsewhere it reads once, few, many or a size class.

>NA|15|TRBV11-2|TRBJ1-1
CASSFTIYSNTEAFF
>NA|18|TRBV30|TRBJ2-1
CAWSGGGRNLRSYNEQFF
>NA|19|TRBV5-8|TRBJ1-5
CASSSSGTGGFYSNQPQHF
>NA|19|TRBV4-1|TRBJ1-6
CASSAGTGAIGSYNSPLHF
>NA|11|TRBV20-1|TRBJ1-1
CSAYRGIEAFF
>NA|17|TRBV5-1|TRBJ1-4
CASSQGAQGTAIGKLFF
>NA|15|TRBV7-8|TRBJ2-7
CASSLEELAPYEQYF
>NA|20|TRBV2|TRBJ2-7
CASSEDFAWREGPGLYEQYF
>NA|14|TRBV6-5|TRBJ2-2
CASSHGQEAGELFF
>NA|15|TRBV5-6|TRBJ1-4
CASSSQGQGSEKLFF
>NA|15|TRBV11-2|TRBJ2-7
CASSSGTGVFYEQYF
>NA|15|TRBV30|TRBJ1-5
CAWSAGTGDYQPQHF
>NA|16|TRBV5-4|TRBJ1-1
CASSLERTGGTHEAFF
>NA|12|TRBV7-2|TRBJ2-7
CASSYDTGEQYF
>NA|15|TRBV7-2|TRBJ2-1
CASSSRTGAINEQFF
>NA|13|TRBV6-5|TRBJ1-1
CASSWGQGTEAFF
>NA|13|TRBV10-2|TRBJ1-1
CASSEGTRTEAFF
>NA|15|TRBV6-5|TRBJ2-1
CASSYSGLAGGEQFF
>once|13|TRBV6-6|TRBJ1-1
CASRSTGNTEAFF
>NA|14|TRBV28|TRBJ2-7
CASSLRGGAHEQYF
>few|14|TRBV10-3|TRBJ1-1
CAISLGQGNTEAFF
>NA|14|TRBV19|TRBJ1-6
CASSADRVASPLHF
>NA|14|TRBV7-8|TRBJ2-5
CASSLRQRGETQYF
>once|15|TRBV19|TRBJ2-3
CASSITGSFSDTQYF
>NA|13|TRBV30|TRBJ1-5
CALGGESNQPQHF
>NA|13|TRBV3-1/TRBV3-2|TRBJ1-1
CASSQRGIPEAFF
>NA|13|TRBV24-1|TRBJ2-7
CATSALGATEQYF
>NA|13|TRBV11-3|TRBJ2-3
CASSLAGGDTQYF
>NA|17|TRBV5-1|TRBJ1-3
CASSPQGTGTSGNTIYF
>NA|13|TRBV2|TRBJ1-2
CASSEGQYYGYTF
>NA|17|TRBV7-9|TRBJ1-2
CASSFKTGGVGMDGYTF
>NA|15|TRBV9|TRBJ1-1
CASSSRPNAKGEAFF
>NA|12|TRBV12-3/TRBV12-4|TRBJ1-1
CASRQGWTEAFF
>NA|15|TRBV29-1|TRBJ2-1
CSVEDGRGSYNEQFF
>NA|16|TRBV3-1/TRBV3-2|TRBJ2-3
CASSQDASGRADTQYF
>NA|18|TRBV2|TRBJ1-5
CASSPGTGRVYRNQPQHF
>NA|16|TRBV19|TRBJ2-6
CASTRDRVPGANVLTF
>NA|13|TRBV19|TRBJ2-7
CASGRDSRFEQYF
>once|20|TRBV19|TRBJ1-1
CASSQVYRGPGFPVNTEAFF
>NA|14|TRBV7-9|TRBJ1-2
CASSPDRGFYGYTF
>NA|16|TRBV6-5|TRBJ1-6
CASSSPDRGLNSPLHF
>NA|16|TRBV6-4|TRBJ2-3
CASSDSSLAGGPSQYF
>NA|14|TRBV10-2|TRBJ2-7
CASSEAGGAYEQYF